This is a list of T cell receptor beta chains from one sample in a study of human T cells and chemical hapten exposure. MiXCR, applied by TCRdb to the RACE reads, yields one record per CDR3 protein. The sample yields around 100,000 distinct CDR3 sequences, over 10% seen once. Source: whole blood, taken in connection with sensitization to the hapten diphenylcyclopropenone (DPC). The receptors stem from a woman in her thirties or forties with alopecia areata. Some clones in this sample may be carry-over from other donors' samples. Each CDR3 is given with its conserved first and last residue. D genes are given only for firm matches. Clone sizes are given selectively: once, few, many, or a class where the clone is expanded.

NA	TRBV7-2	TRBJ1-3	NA	CASSLVEGLDENTIYF	TGTGCCAGCAGCTTAGTGGAAGGGTTAGATGAAAACACCATATATTTT
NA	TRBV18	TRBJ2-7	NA	CASSSGANYEQYF	TGTGCCAGCTCAAGTGGGGCGAATTACGAGCAGTACTTC
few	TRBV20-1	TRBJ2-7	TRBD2	CSARKLAGGSYEQYF	TGCAGTGCTAGAAAACTAGCGGGAGGTTCCTACGAGCAGTACTTC
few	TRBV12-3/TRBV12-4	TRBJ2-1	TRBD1	CASRRTGDPYNEQFF	TGTGCCAGCAGGCGTACAGGGGACCCCTACAATGAGCAGTTCTTC
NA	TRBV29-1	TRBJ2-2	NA	CSGEQNTGELFF	TGCAGCGGCGAGCAGAACACCGGGGAGCTGTTTTTT
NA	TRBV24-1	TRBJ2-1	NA	CATSALTNEQFF	TGTGCCACCAGTGCCCTAACCAATGAGCAGTTCTTC
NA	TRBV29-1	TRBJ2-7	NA	CSVEDPIGAMSYERYF	TGCAGCGTTGAAGACCCTATTGGGGCCATGAGCTACGAGCGGTACTTC
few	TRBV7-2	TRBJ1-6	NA	CASSLGTRQAPNSPLHF	TGTGCCAGCAGCTTAGGGACCCGACAGGCGCCTAATTCACCCCTCCACTTT
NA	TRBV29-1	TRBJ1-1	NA	CSVDFLNTEAFF	TGCAGCGTGGACTTTCTGAACACTGAAGCTTTCTTT
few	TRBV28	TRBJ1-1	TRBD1	CASSVARDRGAFF	TGTGCCAGCAGCGTAGCCCGGGACAGGGGAGCTTTCTTT
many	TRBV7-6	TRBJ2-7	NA	CASEPKDTNLSREQYF	TGTGCCAGCGAGCCTAAGGACACTAATCTCTCCAGGGAGCAGTACTTC